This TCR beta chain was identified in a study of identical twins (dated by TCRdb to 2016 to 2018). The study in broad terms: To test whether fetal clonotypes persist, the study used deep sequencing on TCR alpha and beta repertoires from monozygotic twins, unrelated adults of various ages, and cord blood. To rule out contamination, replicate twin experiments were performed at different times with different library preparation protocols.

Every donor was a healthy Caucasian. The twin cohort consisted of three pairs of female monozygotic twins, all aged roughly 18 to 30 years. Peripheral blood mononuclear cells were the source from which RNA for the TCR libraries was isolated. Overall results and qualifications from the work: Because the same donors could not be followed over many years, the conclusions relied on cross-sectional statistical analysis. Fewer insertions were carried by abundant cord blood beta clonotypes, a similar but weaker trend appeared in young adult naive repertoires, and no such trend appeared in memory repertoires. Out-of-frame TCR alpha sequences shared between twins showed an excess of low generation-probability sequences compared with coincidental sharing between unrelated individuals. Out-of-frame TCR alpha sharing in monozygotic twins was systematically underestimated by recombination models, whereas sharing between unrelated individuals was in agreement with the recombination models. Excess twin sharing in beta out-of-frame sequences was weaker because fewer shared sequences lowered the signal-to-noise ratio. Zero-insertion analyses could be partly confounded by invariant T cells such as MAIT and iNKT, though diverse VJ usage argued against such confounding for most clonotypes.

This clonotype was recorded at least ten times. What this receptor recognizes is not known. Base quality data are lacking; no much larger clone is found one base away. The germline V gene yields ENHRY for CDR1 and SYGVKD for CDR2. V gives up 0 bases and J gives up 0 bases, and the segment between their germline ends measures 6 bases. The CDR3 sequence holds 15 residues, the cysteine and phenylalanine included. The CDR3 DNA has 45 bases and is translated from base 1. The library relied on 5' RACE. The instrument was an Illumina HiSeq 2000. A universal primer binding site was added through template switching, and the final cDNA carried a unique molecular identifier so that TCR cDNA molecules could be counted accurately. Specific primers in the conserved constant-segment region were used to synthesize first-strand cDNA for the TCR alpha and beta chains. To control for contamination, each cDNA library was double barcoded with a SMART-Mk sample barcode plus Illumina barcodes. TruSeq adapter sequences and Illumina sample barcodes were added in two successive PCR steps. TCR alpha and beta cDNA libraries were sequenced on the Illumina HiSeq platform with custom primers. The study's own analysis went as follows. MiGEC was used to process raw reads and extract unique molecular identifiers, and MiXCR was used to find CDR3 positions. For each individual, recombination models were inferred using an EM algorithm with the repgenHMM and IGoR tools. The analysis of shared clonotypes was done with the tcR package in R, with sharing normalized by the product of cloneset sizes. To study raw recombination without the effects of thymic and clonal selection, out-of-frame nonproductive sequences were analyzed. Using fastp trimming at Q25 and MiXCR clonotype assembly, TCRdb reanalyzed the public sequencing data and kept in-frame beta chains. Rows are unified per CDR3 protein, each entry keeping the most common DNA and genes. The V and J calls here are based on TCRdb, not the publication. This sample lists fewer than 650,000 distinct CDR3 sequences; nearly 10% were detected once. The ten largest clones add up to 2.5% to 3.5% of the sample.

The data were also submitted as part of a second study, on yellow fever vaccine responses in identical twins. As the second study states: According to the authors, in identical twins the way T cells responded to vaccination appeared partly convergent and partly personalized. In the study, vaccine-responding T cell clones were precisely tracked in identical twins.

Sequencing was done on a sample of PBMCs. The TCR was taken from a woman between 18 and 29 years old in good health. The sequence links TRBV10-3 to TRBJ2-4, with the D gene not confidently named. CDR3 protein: CAISESRGAKNIQYF. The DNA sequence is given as TGTGCCATCAGTGAGTCGCGAGGAGCCAAAAACATTCAGTACTTC.